Listed below are T cell receptor beta chains from one sample, sequenced in a study of cytomegalovirus exposure and HLA in healthy donors. TCRdb keeps only in-frame clones here, not all; method: immunoSEQ multiplex PCR. The repertoire has 150,000 to 200,000 clones, approximately 80% of them found once; the top ten carry 0.85% to 1.4%. Input material: PBMCs. These receptors all stem from a middle-aged woman in good health and CMV-seronegative. Both conserved end residues are part of each CDR3. Fields, in order: V gene, J gene, clone size, D gene, CDR3 protein, CDR3 DNA. The D gene is left open where the match is weak. Clone sizes are given selectively: once, few, many, or a class where the clone is expanded.

TRBV9	TRBJ2-1	.	.	CASSVEPGNSYNEQFF	TGTGCCAGCAGCGTAGAGCCGGGGAACTCCTACAATGAGCAGTTCTTC
TRBV9	TRBJ2-3	.	TRBD2	CASSVASGFTDTQYF	TGTGCCAGCAGCGTAGCTAGCGGTTTCACAGATACGCAGTATTTT
TRBV10-3	TRBJ1-1	.	TRBD1	CAIRTAGTDEAFF	TGTGCCATCAGGACAGCCGGGACAGACGAAGCTTTCTTT
TRBV7-9	TRBJ1-2	.	.	CSSSLVGGNYGYTF	TGTTCCAGCAGCTTAGTGGGGGGTAACTATGGCTACACCTTC
TRBV5-6	TRBJ2-7	.	TRBD1	CASSLEGQGRYEQYF	TGTGCCAGCAGCTTGGAGGGACAGGGGAGGTACGAGCAGTACTTC
TRBV5-6	TRBJ2-5	.	TRBD1	CASSLRGQLKRTQYF	TGTGCCAGCAGCTTGAGGGGACAGTTGAAGAGAACCCAGTACTTC
TRBV19	TRBJ2-3	.	TRBD1	CASSITGERTDTQYF	TGTGCCAGTAGTATAACAGGGGAGAGGACAGATACGCAGTATTTT
TRBV5-1	TRBJ2-2	.	.	CASKGYTPANTGELFF	TGCGCCAGCAAGGGGTACACGCCGGCGAACACCGGGGAGCTGTTTTTT
TRBV19	TRBJ1-5	.	.	CASSSRQGNQPQHF	TGTGCCAGTAGTTCCAGACAGGGCAATCAGCCCCAGCATTTT
TRBV19	TRBJ2-6	.	.	CASSTTGLAASGANVLTF	TGTGCCAGTAGTACTACCGGGTTAGCGGCCTCTGGGGCCAACGTCCTGACTTTC
TRBV27	TRBJ1-1	.	.	CASSFSGNTEAFF	TGTGCCAGCAGTTTCTCCGGGAACACTGAAGCTTTCTTT
TRBV4-3	TRBJ1-2	.	TRBD1	CASSQDMRGLSWYGYTF	TGCGCCAGCAGCCAAGATATGAGGGGGCTCAGCTGGTATGGCTACACCTTC
TRBV28	TRBJ1-2	.	.	CASSEQGRDMRGYTF	TGTGCCAGCAGTGAGCAGGGGCGAGATATGAGGGGCTACACCTTC
TRBV2	TRBJ2-1	once	TRBD2	CASSPGLAGVTELF	TGTGCCAGCTCACCGGGACTAGCGGGAGTTACCGAGCTCTTC
TRBV9	TRBJ1-1	.	TRBD1	CASSGHRGNKGVGTEAFF	TGTGCCAGCAGCGGACACAGGGGGAATAAGGGTGTAGGGACTGAAGCTTTCTTT
TRBV4-1	TRBJ1-1	.	.	CASSQDSVTEAFF	TGCGCCAGCAGCCAAGATTCGGTCACTGAAGCTTTCTTT
TRBV4-1	TRBJ2-3	.	TRBD2	CASGTSGAVTDTQYF	TGCGCCAGTGGGACTAGCGGGGCTGTCACAGATACGCAGTATTTT
TRBV6-6	TRBJ1-2	.	TRBD1	CASSQGQGAPYGYTF	TGTGCCAGCAGTCAGGGACAGGGGGCACCCTATGGCTACACCTTC
TRBV21-1	TRBJ2-7	once	.	CASLLTTSGRACRAYEQYF	TGTGCCAGCCTTCTCACAACCAGCGGGAGGGCCTGTAGGGCCTACGAGCAGTACTTC
TRBV6-1	TRBJ1-1	once	TRBD1	CASSAKTGPNTEAFF	TGTGCCAGCAGTGCCAAGACAGGGCCGAACACTGAAGCTTTCTTT
TRBV7-2	TRBJ2-5	.	TRBD1	CASSKLGQKETQYF	TGTGCCAGCAGCAAACTGGGACAGAAAGAGACCCAGTACTTC
TRBV9	TRBJ2-3	.	.	CASSVAGSTDTQYF	TGTGCCAGCAGCGTAGCCGGGAGCACAGATACGCAGTATTTT
TRBV27	TRBJ2-1	.	TRBD1	CASRGLGQGVNEQFF	TGTGCCAGCAGGGGACTGGGACAGGGGGTGAATGAGCAGTTCTTC
TRBV7-2	TRBJ1-2	few	TRBD1	CASSLNTGDGYTF	TGTGCCAGCAGTTTGAATACAGGGGATGGCTACACCTTC
TRBV9	TRBJ1-2	.	TRBD1	CASSATWGQGNSPSNGYTF	TGTGCCAGCAGCGCAACCTGGGGACAGGGGAACAGTCCTTCAAATGGCTACACCTTC
TRBV9	TRBJ1-2	.	.	CASSLTAGYGYTF	TGTGCCAGCAGCCTCACCGCGGGGTATGGCTACACCTTC
TRBV7-9	TRBJ1-2	.	TRBD1	CASSLTGTSDGYTF	TGTGCCAGCAGCTTGACAGGGACGAGCGATGGCTACACCTTC
TRBV7-7	TRBJ2-3	.	TRBD1	CASSLEDRRADTQYF	TGTGCTAGCAGCTTAGAGGACAGGCGGGCAGATACGCAGTATTTT
TRBV6-5	TRBJ1-2	.	.	CASSQTQGGLMGYTF	TGTGCCAGCAGTCAGACTCAAGGTGGACTTATGGGCTACACCTTC
TRBV11-1	TRBJ2-2	.	TRBD1	CASSLAGTANTGELFF	TGTGCCAGCAGCTTAGCGGGGACAGCGAACACCGGGGAGCTGTTTTTT
TRBV9	TRBJ1-1	.	.	CASSVRDTEAFF	TGTGCCAGCAGCGTAAGAGACACTGAAGCTTTCTTT
TRBV19	TRBJ1-2	.	.	CASKDRRGSLYGYTF	TGTGCCAGTAAAGACAGAAGAGGCTCCCTCTATGGCTACACCTTC
TRBV7-9	TRBJ1-5	once	.	CASSLSGNQPQHF	TGTGCCAGCAGCTTGTCAGGGAATCAGCCCCAGCATTTT
TRBV27	TRBJ1-2	.	TRBD1	CASSLSLGQGESGYTF	TGTGCCAGCAGTTTATCTCTGGGACAGGGAGAGAGTGGCTACACCTTC
TRBV7-8	TRBJ1-2	few	.	CASSLHEVYTF	TGTGCCAGCAGCTTACATGAGGTCTACACCTTC
TRBV7-3	TRBJ2-3	.	.	CASSFRQNTDTQYF	TGTGCCAGCAGCTTTAGACAGAACACAGATACGCAGTATTTT